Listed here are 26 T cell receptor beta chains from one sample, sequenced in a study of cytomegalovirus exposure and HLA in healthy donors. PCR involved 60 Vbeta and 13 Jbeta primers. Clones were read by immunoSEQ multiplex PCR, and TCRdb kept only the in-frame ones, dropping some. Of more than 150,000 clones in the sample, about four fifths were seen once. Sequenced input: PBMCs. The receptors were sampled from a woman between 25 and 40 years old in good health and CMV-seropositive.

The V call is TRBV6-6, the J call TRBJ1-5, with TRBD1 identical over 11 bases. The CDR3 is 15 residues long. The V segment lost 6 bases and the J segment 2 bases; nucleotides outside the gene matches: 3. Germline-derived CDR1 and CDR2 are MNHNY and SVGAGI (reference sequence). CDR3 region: CASSPGQGGNQPQHF. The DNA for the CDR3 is TGTGCCAGCAGCCCGGGACAGGGGGGCAATCAGCCCCAGCATTTT.

In DNA, the CDR3 is TGTGCCAGCAGCTTGGGACAGGGCGACAATCAGCCCCAGCATTTT. It codes for CASSLGQGDNQPQHF. The rearrangement joins TRBV9 to TRBJ1-5; 9 nucleotides match TRBD1. There are 15 residues in the CDR3. V was clipped by 4 bases and J by 3 bases; unmatched bases: 5. Germline lookup yields CDR1 SGDLS and CDR2 YYNGEE.

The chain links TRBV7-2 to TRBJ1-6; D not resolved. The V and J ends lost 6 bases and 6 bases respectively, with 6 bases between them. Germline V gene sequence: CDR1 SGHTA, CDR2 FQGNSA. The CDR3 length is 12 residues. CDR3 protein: CASRFLNSPLHF. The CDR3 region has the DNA TGTGCCAGCAGATTCCTTAATTCACCCCTCCACTTT.

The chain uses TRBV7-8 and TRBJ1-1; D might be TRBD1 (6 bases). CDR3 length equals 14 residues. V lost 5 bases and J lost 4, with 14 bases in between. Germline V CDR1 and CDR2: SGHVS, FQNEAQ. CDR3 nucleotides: TGTGCCAGCAGCGTCACTATCAGGGGCACTGAAGCTTTCTTT. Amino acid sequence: CASSVTIRGTEAFF.

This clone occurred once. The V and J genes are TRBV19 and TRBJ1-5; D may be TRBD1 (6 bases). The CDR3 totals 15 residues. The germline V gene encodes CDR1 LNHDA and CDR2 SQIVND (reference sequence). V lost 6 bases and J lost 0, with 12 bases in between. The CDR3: CASSPGQYSNQPQHF. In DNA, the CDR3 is TGTGCCAGTAGCCCGGGACAATATAGCAATCAGCCCCAGCATTTT.

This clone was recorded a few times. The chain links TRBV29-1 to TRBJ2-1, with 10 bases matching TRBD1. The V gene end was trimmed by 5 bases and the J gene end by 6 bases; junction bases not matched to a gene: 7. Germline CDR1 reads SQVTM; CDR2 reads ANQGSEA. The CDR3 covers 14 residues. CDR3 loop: CSVKTGTGANEQFF. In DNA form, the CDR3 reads TGCAGCGTTAAGACGGGGACAGGGGCCAATGAGCAGTTCTTC.

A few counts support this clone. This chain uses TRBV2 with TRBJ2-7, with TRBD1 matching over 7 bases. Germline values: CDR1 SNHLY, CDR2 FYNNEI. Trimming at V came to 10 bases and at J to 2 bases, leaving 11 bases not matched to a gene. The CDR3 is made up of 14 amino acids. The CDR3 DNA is TGTGCCACCAGGCGCTTACAGGGGACCTACGAGCAGTACTTC. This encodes CATRRLQGTYEQYF.

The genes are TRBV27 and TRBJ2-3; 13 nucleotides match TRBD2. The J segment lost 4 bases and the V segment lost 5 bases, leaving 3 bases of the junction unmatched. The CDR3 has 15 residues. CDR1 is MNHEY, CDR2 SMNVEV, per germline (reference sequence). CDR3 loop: CASSPGLAGSDTQYF. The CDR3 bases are TGTGCCAGCAGTCCGGGACTAGCGGGATCAGATACGCAGTATTTT.

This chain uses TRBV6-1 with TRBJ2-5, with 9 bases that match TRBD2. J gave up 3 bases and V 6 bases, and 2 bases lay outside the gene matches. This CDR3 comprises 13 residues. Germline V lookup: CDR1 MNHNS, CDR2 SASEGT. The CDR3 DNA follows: TGTGCCAGCAGGGTAGCGGGAGAAGAGACCCAGTACTTC. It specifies CASRVAGEETQYF.

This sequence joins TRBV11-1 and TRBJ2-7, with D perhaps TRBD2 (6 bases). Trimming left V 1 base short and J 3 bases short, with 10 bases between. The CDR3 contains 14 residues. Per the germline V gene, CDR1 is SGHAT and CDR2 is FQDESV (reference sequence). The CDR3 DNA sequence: TGTGCCAGCAGCTTAGTGGAGGGCCTCTACGAGCAGTACTTC. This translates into CASSLVEGLYEQYF. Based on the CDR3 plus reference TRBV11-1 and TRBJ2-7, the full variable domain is EAEVAQSPRYKITEKSQAVAFWCDPISGHATLYWYRQILGQGPELLVQFQDESVVDDSQLPKDRFSAERLKGVDSTLKIQPAELGDSAMYLCASSLVEGLYEQYFGPGTRLTVT.

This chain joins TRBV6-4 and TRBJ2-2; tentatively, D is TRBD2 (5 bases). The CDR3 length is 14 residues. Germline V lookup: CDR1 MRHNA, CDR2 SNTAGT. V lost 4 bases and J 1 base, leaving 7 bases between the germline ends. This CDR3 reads CASSGRENTGELFF. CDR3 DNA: TGTGCCAGCAGTGGTCGGGAGAACACCGGGGAGCTGTTTTTT.

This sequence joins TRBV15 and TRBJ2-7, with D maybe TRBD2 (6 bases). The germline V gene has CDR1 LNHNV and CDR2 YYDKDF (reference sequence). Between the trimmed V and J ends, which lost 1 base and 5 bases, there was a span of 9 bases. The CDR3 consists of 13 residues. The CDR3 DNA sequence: TGTGCCACCAGCAGAGTAGCTAGCGACGAGCAGTACTTC. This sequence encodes CATSRVASDEQYF.

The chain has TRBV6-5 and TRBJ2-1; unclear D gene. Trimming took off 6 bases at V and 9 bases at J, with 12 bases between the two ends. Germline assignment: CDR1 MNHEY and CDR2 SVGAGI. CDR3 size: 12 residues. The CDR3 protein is CASSPGYGEQFF. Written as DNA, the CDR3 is TGTGCCAGCAGCCCCGGGTACGGTGAGCAGTTCTTC.

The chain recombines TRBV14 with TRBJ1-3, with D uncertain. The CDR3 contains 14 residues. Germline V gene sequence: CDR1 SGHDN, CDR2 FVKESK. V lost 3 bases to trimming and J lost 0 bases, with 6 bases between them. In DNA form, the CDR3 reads TGTGCCAGCAGCCACCGACTCTCTGGAAACACCATATATTTT. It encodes CASSHRLSGNTIYF.

The CDR3 here is CASSSVPLAGGSPEQYF. The CDR3, as DNA: TGTGCCAGCAGTTCCGTTCCCCTAGCGGGAGGAAGCCCCGAGCAGTACTTC. The genes are TRBV27 and TRBJ2-7; 11 nucleotides align to TRBD2. J gave up 6 bases and V 4 bases, and 14 bases lay outside the gene matches. This CDR3 has 17 amino acids. In germline, CDR1 is MNHEY, CDR2 SMNVEV (reference sequence).

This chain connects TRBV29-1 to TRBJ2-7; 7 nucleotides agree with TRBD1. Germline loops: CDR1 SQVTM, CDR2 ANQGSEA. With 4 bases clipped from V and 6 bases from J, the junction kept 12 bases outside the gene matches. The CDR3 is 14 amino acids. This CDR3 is CSVAPGQPTLEQYF. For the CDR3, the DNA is TGCAGCGTTGCACCGGGACAGCCTACGCTCGAGCAGTACTTC.

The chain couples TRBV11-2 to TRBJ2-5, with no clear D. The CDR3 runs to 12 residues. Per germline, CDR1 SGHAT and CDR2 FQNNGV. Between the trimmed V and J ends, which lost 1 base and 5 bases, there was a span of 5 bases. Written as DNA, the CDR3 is TGTGCCAGCAGCTTAGCCATGGAGACCCAGTACTTC. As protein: CASSLAMETQYF.

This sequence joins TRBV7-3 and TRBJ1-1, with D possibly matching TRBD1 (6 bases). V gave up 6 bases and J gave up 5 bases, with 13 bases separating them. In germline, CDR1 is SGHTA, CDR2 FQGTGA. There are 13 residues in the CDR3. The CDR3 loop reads CASRRGGETEAFF. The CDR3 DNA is TGTGCCAGCAGGAGGGGGGGGGAGACTGAAGCTTTCTTT.

The CDR3 sequence: CASSSPAGANTDTQYF. The CDR3 bases are TGTGCCAGCAGCTCTCCAGCGGGGGCTAACACAGATACGCAGTATTTT. V and J are TRBV7-6 and TRBJ2-3; 8 bases align to TRBD2. With 4 bases clipped from V and 2 bases from J, the junction kept 8 bases outside the gene matches. Germline values: CDR1 SGHVS, CDR2 FNYEAQ. The CDR3 is made up of 16 amino acids.

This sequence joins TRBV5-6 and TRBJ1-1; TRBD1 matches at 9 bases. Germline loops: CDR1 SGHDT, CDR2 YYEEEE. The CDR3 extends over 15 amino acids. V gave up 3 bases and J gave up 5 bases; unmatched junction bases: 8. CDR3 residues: CASSSPDRGLTEAFF. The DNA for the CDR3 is TGTGCCAGCAGCTCGCCGGACAGGGGATTAACTGAAGCTTTCTTT.

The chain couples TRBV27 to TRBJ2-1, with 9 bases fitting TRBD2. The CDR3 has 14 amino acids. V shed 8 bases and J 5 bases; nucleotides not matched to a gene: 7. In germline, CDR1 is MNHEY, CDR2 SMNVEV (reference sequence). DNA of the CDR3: TGTGCCAGCGGCCGGCGGGGGGGAAACAATGAGCAGTTCTTC. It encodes CASGRRGGNNEQFF.

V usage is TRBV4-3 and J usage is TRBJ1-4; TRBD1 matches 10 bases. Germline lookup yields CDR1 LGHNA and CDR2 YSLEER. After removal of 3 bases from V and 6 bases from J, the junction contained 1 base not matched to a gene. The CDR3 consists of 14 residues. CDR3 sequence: CASSQGTGDEKLFF. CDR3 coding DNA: TGCGCCAGCAGCCAGGGGACAGGGGATGAAAAACTGTTTTTT.

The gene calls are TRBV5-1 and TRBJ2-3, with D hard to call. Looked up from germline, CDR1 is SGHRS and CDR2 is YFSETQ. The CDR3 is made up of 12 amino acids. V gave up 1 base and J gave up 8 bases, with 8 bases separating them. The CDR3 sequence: CASSLQGGTQYF. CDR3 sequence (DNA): TGCGCCAGCAGCTTGCAAGGCGGTACGCAGTATTTT. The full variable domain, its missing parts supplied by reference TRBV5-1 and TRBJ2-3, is KAGVTQTPRYLIKTRGQQVTLSCSPISGHRSVSWYQQTPGQGLQFLFEYFSETQRNKGNFPGRFSGRQFSNSRSEMNVSTLELGDSALYLCASSLQGGTQYFGPGTRLTVL.

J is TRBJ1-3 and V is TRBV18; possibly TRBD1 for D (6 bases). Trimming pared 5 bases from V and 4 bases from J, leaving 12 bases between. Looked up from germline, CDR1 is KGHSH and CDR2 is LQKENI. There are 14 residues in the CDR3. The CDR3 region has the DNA TGTGCCAGCTCAGCAACAGGGTCCGGAAACACCATATATTTT. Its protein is CASSATGSGNTIYF.

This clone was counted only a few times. The CDR3 sequence is CASSLGGVGSEEAFF. In DNA form, the CDR3 reads TGCGCCAGCAGCTTGGGGGGGGTCGGGAGCGAGGAAGCTTTCTTT. The chain carries TRBV5-1 and TRBJ1-1; weak D call: TRBD1 (5 bases). This CDR3 is 15 amino acids long. Trimming removed 0 bases at V and 8 bases at J, with 17 bases between. Germline values: CDR1 SGHRS, CDR2 YFSETQ.

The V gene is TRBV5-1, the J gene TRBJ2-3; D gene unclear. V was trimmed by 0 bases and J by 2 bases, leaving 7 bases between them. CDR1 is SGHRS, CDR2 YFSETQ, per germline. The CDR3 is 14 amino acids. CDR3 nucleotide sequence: TGCGCCAGCAGCTTGGTGACTCTCACAGATACGCAGTATTTT. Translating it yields CASSLVTLTDTQYF.